Reported below is one TCR beta chain. In this sample, this clone turned up a few times. There is no known antigen for this receptor. The sample holds no much larger clone one base away, and base qualities are not on file. The data were taken from a study of cytomegalovirus exposure and HLA in healthy donors (dated by TCRdb to the late 2010s). Regarding the complete study: An earlier analysis of some 620 of the donors reported approximately 260 Gb of sequence data and about 120 million unique TCR beta sequences obtained from about 179 million T cells. Among a few hundred genotyped donors of the cohort, an average of around 240,000 unique TCR beta nucleotide sequences were sequenced per donor, about a sixth of them non-productive. Donor age, sex, ethnicity and CMV serostatus were compiled together with the repertoire data. A later analysis re-examined previously published TCR beta repertoires from 610 or so donors and added high-resolution HLA genotyping to investigate patterns of TCR occurrence. Using immunosequencing, the study profiled T cell repertoires from about 650 subjects and related those repertoires to cytomegalovirus serostatus. All discovery cohort repertoires had been generated using a single sequencing platform. HLA typing included class I and class II loci at four-digit resolution. Of the roughly 410 genotyped donors, over 80% were placed in the genetic ancestry cluster associated with self-reported Caucasian donors. The study combined high-throughput TCR immunosequencing, statistical association of individual TCRs with disease status, and machine learning to predict cytomegalovirus infection status. The study was designed to test whether signatures of past pathogen exposure could be identified by cataloging public T cell receptors. To decide whether each TCR beta V gene segment behaved as functional or pseudogenic, an earlier analysis of several hundred of the donors relied on high-throughput TCR beta sequencing. A separate validation cohort of about 110 different subjects was used in addition to the roughly 720-subject first cohort. Typing coverage differed by locus: A, B, C, DRB1 and DQB1 were typed in about 629-640 donors, DQA1 in roughly 510, DPA1 in approximately 600, and DPB1 in 472. An early release that covered about 640 HLA-typed donors contained about 290 gigabases of sequencing data and tens of millions of unique TCR sequences. A later genetic analysis used genome-wide SNP genotypes for about 55% of the 666 donors, treating that subset as a discovery cohort. In the later analysis, no new phenotypic data were used to find candidate immune exposures; instead, reliance was placed on TCR beta sequences and their occurrence across donors. Because of strong linkage in the cohort, roughly five DR-DQ haplotypes were treated as single units for association and clustering.

Study-level results and caveats: Because counts were too low, approximately 15 rarely observed V segments, including chromosome 9 orphons, were excluded from the earlier analysis of some 540 of the donors. In vitro tests confirmed that a few of the cytomegalovirus-associated TCR beta chains recognize cytomegalovirus antigens. A later analysis associated some 17,000 TCR beta sequences with specific HLA alleles at a false discovery rate of 0.05. A later analysis found that most CMV-associated TCR beta chains appeared HLA-restricted, with HLA associations seemingly driven largely by CMV exposure. An earlier analysis of around 540 of the donors showed that most TCR beta V segments appeared in productive rearrangements either about 87% or about 30% of the time, which broadly matched IMGT annotations. Assigning TCR associations to individual alleles was difficult when HLA alleles, especially DR and DQ, strongly co-occurred. The presence/absence analyses assumed that sequencing depth was roughly uniform across donors, and that assumption may not be true. The study listed 170 or so TCR beta chains as associated with cytomegalovirus. While some public TCRs were present in many individuals, most TCR sequences turned up only very rarely across donors. Correlated functional status among segregating V segments might reflect linkage disequilibrium, but an unknown experimental factor could not be ruled out. Because the 87-base-pair reads could not distinguish some IMGT-functional V segments, including TRBV6-2 and TRBV6-3, those segments were excluded. CMV serostatus was the only immune exposure information available for the cohort. Only TCR beta chains were sequenced in this cohort, and the absence of alpha or paired-chain data limited detectable features. It was suggested by the authors that the approach could potentially be generalized to other disease states and immunological phenotypes. Compared with the roughly 700-donor mean, donors in an Asian-associated ancestry cluster had fewer N-insertions in productive TCRs, according to a later genetic analysis. A cluster of highly shared sequence variants was judged likely to represent a technical artifact of the sequencing pipeline. A later genetic analysis associated a missense DCLRE1C variant with V-gene and J-gene trimming of TCR beta chains, and an independent cohort replicated the association. In a later analysis, TCR association rates were found to vary across HLA loci, with the most associated TCRs seen for DRB1 alleles and the fewest for HLA-C alleles. A later analysis reported that several top co-occurrence clusters appeared linked to parvovirus B19, influenza, CMV and Epstein-Barr virus. A later analysis found that HLA-associated TCR beta chains were more clonally expanded and had lower generation probabilities than equally common non-associated chains. HLA typing was unavailable for some donors at each locus, so association tests used only the typed subset. A further reported finding was that TCR beta sequences accurately predicted the HLA-A and HLA-B alleles for most subjects in the first cohort. The classifier was reported to diagnose cytomegalovirus status with high specificity and sensitivity in both the original cohort and the validation cohort.

The CDR1 and CDR2 encoded by the germline V gene are SQVTM and ANQGSEA. Including the terminal cysteine and phenylalanine, the CDR3 comprises 14 residues. The kept DNA is CDR3 alone, 42 bases in frame from the first base. The junction shows trimming of 7 bases on V and 0 bases on J, plus 15 bases between the germline ends. The cohort consisted of hundreds of healthy bone marrow donors. All cohort members were sampled while nominally healthy, although unrecorded immune exposures were likely present. The donor tested CMV seropositive and was one of the 289 seropositive cohort members. A peripheral blood sample was collected from each donor, and TCR beta sequencing was performed on peripheral blood mononuclear cells. Genomic DNA was extracted from the blood cell samples with the Qiagen DNeasy Blood Extraction Kit. The library was obtained by the immunoSEQ multiplex PCR assay. For the multiplex PCR, a mixture combining 60 forward primers for TCR Vbeta segments and 13 reverse primers for TCR Jbeta segments was used. Amplification of the CDR3 region of rearranged TCR beta genes was performed with a multiplex PCR assay on genomic DNA. On the Illumina HiSeq System, the amplified TCR beta libraries were sequenced as 87-base-pair reads. The paper's data handling went like this. Across the roughly 640 repertoires, a later analysis counted 80 million or so unique TCR beta chains, approximately 10 million of which were shared by at least two donors. A nearest-neighbor algorithm error-corrected the raw reads and collapsed the reads into unique sequences, merging closely related sequences to remove PCR and sequencing errors. Alignment of CDR3 sequences to IMGT reference sequences was used to assign V, D and J gene segments. For a sequence to be retained, at least a six-nucleotide match to both a V gene segment and a J gene segment was required. A rearrangement counted as productive if the CDR3 had no stop codons and remained in frame with V and J, and every other rearrangement counted as non-productive. CDR3 was defined by IMGT convention, running from the second conserved V-encoded cysteine to the conserved J-encoded phenylalanine. The earlier analysis of about 590 of the donors excluded sequences that lacked an unambiguous match to a single V gene segment. In an earlier analysis of a few hundred of the donors, V segments were called functional above 56.7% productive rearrangements and were called segregating when the between-donor standard deviation exceeded 5%. A statistical classification framework was built for diagnosing cytomegalovirus status from the catalog of TCR beta chain sequences. In a later analysis, V and J genes were assigned by comparing TCR nucleotide sequences against IMGT/GENE-DB human TR gene sequences. In a later analysis, CDR3 sequences and most-parsimonious VDJ recombination scenarios were assigned using the TCRdist pipeline. In a later analysis, every TCR beta chain was defined by the combination of its CDR3 amino acid sequence and its V-gene family, and reads without a unique V-gene family were dropped. In a later analysis, 450 to 600 highly shared, low-generation-probability nucleotide sequences were removed to address suspected cross-contamination and a sequencing artifact. For each public chain, a later analysis derived a clonal expansion index from normalized ranks of inferred template counts within each repertoire. In a later analysis, generation probabilities were computed with a VDJ recombination model fitted to out-of-frame rearrangements, and the resulting probabilities were checked against IGoR. Hypergeometric tests were used in a later analysis to score TCR-TCR, TCR-HLA and TCR-CMV co-occurrence, with a repertoire-size bias correction applied to the TCR pairs. In a later analysis, false discovery rates were estimated by permuting HLA or CMV assignments 20 times. In a later analysis, co-occurring TCRs were grouped using DBSCAN, with TCRdist sequence similarity added in when clustering inside HLA-allele-positive subsets. For co-occurrence clustering, repertoires with fewer than 30,000 or more than 120,000 public chains were excluded, along with roughly 5 repertoires with anomalous nucleotide sharing. TCRdb obtained this table from immuneACCESS and retained in-frame rearrangements with V and J assigned. These tables miss some clones; where compared with another copy, unresolved V genes account for less than half of the shortfall, and the remainder is unexplained. V and J calls and clone size are as listed in that table; D and trimming were resolved from the DNA. Present in this sample are some 180,000 clones, around a tenth of which were seen just once. Clones ranked in the top ten supply about 1.2% of the sample.

Recombination joined TRBV29-1 with TRBJ1-1, and possibly TRBD1, on 5 matching bases. Sequencing used PBMCs. This TCR came from a woman aged 25 to 39 in good health and CMV-seropositive. The CDR3 region reads CSAAAGTVNTEAFF. The DNA sequence is given as TGCAGCGCCGCGGCGGGGACGGTGAACACTGAAGCTTTCTTT.